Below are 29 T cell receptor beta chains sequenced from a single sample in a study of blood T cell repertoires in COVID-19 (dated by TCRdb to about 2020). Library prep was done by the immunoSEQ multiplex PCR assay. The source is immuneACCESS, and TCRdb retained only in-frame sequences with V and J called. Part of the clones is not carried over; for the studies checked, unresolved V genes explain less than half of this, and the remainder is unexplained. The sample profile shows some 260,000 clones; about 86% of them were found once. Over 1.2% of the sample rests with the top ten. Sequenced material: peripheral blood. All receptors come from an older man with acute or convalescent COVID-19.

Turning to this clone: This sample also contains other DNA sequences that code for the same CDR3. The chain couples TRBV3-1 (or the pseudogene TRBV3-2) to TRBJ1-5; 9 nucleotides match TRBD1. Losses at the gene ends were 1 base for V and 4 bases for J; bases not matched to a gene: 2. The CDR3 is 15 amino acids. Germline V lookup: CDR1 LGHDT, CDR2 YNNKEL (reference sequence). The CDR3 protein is CASSQGGQGNQPQHF. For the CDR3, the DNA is TGTGCCAGCAGCCAAGGGGGACAGGGTAATCAGCCCCAGCATTTT.

The CDR3 DNA reads TGTGCCAGCAGTTTCGAGGGCTACACTGAAGCTTTCTTT. It encodes CASSFEGYTEAFF. J is TRBJ1-1 and V is TRBV6-2 or TRBV6-3; D remains unclear. Germline-derived CDR1 and CDR2 are MNHEY and SVGEGT. V dropped 4 bases and J dropped 3 bases, with 9 bases sitting between them. CDR3 length: 13 residues.

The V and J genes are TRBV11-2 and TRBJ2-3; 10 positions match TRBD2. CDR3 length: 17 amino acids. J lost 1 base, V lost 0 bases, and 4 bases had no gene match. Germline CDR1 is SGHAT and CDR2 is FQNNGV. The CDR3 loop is CASSLDSLAGGTDTQYF. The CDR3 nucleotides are TGTGCCAGCAGCTTAGATTCCCTAGCGGGGGGCACAGATACGCAGTATTTT.

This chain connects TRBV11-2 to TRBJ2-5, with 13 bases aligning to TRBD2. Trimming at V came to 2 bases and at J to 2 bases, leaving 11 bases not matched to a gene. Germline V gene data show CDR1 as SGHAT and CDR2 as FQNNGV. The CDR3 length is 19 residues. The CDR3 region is CASSLYWGTSGKLQETQYF. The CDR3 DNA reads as TGTGCCAGCAGCTTATACTGGGGGACTAGCGGGAAACTGCAAGAGACCCAGTACTTC.

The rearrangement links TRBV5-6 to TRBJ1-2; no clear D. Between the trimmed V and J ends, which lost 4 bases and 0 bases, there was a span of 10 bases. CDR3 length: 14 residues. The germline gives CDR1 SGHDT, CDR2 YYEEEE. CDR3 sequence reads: CASSPDGANYGYTF. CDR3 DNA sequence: TGTGCCAGCAGCCCGGACGGGGCTAACTATGGCTACACCTTC.

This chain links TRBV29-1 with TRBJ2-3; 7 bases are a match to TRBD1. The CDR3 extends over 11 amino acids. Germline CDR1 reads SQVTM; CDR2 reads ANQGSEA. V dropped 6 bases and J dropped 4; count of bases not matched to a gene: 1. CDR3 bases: TGCAGCGTGCAGGGGGCAGATACGCAGTATTTT. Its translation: CSVQGADTQYF.

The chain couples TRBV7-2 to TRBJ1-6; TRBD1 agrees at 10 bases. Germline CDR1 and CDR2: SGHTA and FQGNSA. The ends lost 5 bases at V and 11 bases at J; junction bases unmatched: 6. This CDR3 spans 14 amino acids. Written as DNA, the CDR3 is TGTGCCAGCAGCCAAGAGGGACAGGGGCCACCCCTCCACTTT. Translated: CASSQEGQGPPLHF.

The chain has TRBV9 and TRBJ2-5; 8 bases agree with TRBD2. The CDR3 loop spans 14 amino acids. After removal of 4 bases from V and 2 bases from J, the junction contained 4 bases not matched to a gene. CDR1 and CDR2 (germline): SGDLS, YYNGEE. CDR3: CASSPTSGQETQYF. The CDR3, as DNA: TGTGCCAGCAGCCCAACTAGCGGTCAAGAGACCCAGTACTTC.

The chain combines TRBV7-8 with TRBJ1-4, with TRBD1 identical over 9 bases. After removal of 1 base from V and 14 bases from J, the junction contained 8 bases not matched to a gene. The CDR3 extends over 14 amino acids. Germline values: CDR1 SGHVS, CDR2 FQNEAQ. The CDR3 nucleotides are TGTGCCAGCAGCTTAGACAGGGGGCGAATTAGTCTGTTTTTT. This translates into CASSLDRGRISLFF.

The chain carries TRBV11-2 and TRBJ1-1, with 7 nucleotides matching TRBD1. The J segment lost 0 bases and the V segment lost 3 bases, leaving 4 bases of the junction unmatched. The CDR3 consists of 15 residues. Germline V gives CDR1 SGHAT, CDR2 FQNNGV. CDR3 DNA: TGTGCCAGCAGCTTGACAGGGACAATGAACACTGAAGCTTTCTTT. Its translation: CASSLTGTMNTEAFF.

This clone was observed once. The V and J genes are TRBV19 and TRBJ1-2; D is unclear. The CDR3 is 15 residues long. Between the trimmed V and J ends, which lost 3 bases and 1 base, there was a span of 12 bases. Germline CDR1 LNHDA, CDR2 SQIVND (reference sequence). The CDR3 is CASSIVPGSNYGYTF. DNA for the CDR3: TGTGCCAGTAGTATTGTCCCGGGGAGTAACTATGGCTACACCTTC.

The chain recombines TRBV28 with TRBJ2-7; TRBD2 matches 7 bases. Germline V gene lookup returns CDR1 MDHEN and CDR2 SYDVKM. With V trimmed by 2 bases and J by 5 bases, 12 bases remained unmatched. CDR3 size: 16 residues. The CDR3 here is CASSLESAGWADEQYF. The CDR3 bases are TGTGCCAGCAGTTTAGAGTCAGCGGGGTGGGCGGACGAGCAGTACTTC.

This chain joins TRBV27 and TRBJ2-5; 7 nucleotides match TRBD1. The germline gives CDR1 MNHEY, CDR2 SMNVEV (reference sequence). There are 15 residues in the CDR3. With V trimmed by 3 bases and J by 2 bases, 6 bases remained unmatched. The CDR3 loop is CASSFRGTAQETQYF. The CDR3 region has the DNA TGTGCCAGCAGTTTCAGGGGGACAGCGCAAGAGACCCAGTACTTC.

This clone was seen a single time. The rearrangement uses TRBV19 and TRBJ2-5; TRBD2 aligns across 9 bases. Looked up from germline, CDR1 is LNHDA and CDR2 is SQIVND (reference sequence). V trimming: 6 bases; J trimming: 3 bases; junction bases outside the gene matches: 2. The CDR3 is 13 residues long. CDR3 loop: CASRTSGKETQYF. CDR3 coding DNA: TGTGCCAGTAGGACTAGCGGTAAAGAGACCCAGTACTTC.

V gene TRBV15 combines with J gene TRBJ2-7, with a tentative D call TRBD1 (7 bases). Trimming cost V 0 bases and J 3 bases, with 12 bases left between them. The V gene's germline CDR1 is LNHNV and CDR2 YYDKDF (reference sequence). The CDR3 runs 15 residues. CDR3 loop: CATSRDPQGGYEQYF. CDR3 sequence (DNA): TGTGCCACCAGCAGAGATCCCCAGGGGGGCTACGAGCAGTACTTC.

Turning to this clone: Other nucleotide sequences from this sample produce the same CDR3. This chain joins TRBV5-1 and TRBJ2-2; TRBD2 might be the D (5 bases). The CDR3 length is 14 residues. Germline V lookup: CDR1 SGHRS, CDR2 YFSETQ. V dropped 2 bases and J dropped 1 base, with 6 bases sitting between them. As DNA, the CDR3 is TGCGCCAGCAGCTTAGGAGGGAACACCGGGGAGCTGTTTTTT. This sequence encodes CASSLGGNTGELFF.

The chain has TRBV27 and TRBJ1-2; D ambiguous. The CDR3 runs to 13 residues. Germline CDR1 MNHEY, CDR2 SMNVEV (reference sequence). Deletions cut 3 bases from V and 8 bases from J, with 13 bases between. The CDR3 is CASSFKGAGGYTF. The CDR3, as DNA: TGTGCCAGCAGTTTTAAGGGAGCGGGAGGCTACACCTTC.

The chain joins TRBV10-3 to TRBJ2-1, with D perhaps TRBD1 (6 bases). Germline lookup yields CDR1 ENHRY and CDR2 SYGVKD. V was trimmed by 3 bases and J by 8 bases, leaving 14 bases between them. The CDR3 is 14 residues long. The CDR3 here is CAISEGTGWHEQFF. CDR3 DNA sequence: TGTGCCATCAGTGAAGGAACAGGGTGGCATGAGCAGTTCTTC.

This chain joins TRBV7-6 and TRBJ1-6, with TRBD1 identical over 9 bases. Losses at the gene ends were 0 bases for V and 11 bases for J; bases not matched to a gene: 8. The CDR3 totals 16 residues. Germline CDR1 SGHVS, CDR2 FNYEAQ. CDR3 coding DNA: TGTGCCAGCAGCTTAGCGACGGGACAGGGTTCTGCACCCCTCCACTTT. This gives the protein CASSLATGQGSAPLHF. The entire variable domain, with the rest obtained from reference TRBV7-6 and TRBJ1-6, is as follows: GAGVSQSPRYKVTKRGQDVALRCDPISGHVSLYWYRQALGQGPEFLTYFNYEAQQDKSGLPNDRFSAERPEGSISTLTIQRTEQRDSAMYRCASSLATGQGSAPLHFGNGTRLTVT.

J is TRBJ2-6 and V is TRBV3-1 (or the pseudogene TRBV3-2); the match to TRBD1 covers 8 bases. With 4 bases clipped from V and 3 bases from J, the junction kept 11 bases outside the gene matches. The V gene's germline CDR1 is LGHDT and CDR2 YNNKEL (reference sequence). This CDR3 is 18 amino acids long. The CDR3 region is CASSPPRQGTYGANVLTF. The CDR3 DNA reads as TGTGCCAGCAGCCCTCCCAGACAGGGGACGTATGGGGCCAACGTCCTGACTTTC.

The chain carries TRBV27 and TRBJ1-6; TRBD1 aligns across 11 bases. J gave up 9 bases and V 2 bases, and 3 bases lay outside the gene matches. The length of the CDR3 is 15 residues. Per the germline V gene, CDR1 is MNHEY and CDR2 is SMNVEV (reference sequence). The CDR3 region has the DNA TGTGCCAGCAGTTTAATGGGACAGGGGGGTTCACCCCTCCACTTT. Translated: CASSLMGQGGSPLHF.

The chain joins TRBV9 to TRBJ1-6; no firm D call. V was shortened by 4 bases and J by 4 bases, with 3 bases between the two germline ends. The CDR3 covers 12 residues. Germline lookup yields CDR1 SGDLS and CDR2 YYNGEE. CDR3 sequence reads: CASSQYNSPLHF. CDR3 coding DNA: TGTGCCAGCAGCCAGTATAATTCACCCCTCCACTTT.

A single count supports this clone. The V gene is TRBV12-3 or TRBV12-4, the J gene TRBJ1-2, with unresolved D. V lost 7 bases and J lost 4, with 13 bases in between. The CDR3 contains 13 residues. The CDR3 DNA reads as TGTGCCAGCACCTTGGGCCGGTCCTATGGCTACACCTTC. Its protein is CASTLGRSYGYTF.

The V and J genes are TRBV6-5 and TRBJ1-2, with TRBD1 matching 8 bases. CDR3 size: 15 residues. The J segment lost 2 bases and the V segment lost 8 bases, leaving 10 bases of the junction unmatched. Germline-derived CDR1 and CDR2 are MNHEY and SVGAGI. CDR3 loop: CASQSTGGLNYGYTF. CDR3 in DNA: TGTGCCAGCCAGTCTACAGGGGGTCTAAACTATGGCTACACCTTC.

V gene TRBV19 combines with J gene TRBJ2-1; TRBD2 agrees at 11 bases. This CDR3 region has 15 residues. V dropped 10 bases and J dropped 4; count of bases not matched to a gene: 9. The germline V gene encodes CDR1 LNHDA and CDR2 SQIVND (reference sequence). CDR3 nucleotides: TGTGCCACAAGGGCTAGCGGGGGGTATTACAATGAGCAGTTCTTC. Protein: CATRASGGYYNEQFF. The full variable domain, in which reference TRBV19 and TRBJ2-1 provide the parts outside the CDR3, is DGGITQSPKYLFRKEGQNVTLSCEQNLNHDAMYWYRQDPGQGLRLIYYSQIVNDFQKGDIAEGYSVSREKKESFPLTVTSAQKNPTAFYLCATRASGGYYNEQFFGPGTRLTVL.

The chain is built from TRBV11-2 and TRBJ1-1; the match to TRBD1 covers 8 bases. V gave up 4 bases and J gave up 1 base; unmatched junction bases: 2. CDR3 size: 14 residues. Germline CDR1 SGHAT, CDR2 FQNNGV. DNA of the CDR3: TGTGCCAGCAGCTCTACAGGGGGGAACACTGAAGCTTTCTTT. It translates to CASSSTGGNTEAFF.

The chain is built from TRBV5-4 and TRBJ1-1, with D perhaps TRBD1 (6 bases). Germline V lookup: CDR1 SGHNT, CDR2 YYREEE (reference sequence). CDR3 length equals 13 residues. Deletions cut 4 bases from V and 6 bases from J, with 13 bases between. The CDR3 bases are TGTGCCAGCAGCCACGCAGGGGTGGCTGAAGCTTTCTTT. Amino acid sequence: CASSHAGVAEAFF.

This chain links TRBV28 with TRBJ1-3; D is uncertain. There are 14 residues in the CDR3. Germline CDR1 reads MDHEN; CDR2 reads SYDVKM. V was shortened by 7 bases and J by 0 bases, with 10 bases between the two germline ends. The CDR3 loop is CASMEKYSGNTIYF. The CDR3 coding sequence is TGTGCCAGCATGGAGAAATACTCTGGAAACACCATATATTTT.

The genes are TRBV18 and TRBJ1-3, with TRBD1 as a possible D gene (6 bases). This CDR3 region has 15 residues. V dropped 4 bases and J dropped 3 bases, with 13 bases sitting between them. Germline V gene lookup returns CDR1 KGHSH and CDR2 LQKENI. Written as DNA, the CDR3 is TGTGCCAGCTCACTCGCAGGGGCTCGTGGAAACACCATATATTTT. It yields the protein CASSLAGARGNTIYF.